The present T cell receptor (beta chain) was sequenced within a study of blood T cell repertoires in COVID-19. For the study at large: The United States, Italy and Spain supplied acute and convalescent COVID-19 samples. PBMCs, B-cell-depleted T cells, or T cells provided the cDNA or gDNA that made up the material.

V gave up 3 bases and J gave up 1 base; unmatched junction bases: 1. There are 15 residues in the CDR3. CDR1 and CDR2 from the germline V gene are KGHSH and LQKENI. Per the original methods: How many nucleated cells were present was estimated from reference gene primer amplification. Here immunoSEQ multiplex PCR was the method, and the copy in TCRdb shows in-frame clones only, minus some. V and J calls plus clone size are reproduced from that table; the DNA served to infer D and trimming. There are about 300,000 clones in the sample; around 84% occur only once, and over 1.3% lies in the top ten. Patients in Seattle were enrolled during active infection, then followed longitudinally. This clone was recorded once.

The chain is built from TRBV18 and TRBJ2-2; 8 nucleotides align to TRBD2. The sequenced sample consisted of peripheral blood. The receptor's source is a human donor with COVID-19, enrolled during active disease. The donor label of this sample is uncertain. The CDR3 DNA reads as TGTGCCAGCTCACCGAGCGGGAGGAACACCGGGGAGCTGTTTTTT. Translated: CASSPSGRNTGELFF.